The 19 T cell receptor beta chains below all came from one sample that was sequenced in a study of blood T cells in healthy people across ages. For the second PCR, which ran for about 6 to 12 cycles, a sample-barcoded 5' primer and a J-beta primer mix were used. TCRdb redid the calling of the 5' RACE reads with MiXCR, one entry per CDR3 protein. The sample consists of approximately 780,000 distinct CDR3 sequences, roughly 25% of them appearing once. A further study also used this sample, focusing on T cells of mothers and their children.

Source material: blood. The receptors derive from a boy aged 5-17 years in good health.

This clonotype was seen repeatedly, ten times or more. This chain links TRBV11-2 with TRBJ2-7, with D perhaps matching TRBD2 (5 bases). CDR3 size: 13 residues. Trimming removed 8 bases from V and 5 bases from J, with 16 bases in between. The germline CDR1 and CDR2 sequences are SGHAT and FQNNGV. The CDR3 reads CASQRTHGDEQYF. DNA for the CDR3: TGTGCCAGCCAGCGGACCCACGGGGACGAGCAGTACTTC.

The chain links TRBV6-6 to TRBJ1-6; D is unresolved. This CDR3 comprises 14 residues. V shed 3 bases and J shed 7 bases, with 10 bases lying between them. The germline CDR1 and CDR2 sequences are MNHNY and SVGAGI (reference sequence). CDR3 sequence (DNA): TGTGCCAGCAGTTATGCAGGTGACAATTCACCCCTCCACTTT. Amino acids: CASSYAGDNSPLHF.

The chain recombines TRBV27 with TRBJ2-5; D not certain. CDR1 and CDR2 from the germline V gene are MNHEY and SMNVEV (reference sequence). V lost 2 bases and J 0 bases, leaving 7 bases between the germline ends. CDR3 length: 14 amino acids. CDR3 bases: TGTGCCAGCAGTTTAAATAGTGACCAAGAGACCCAGTACTTC. As protein: CASSLNSDQETQYF.

This clonotype was seen a few times. This chain joins TRBV29-1 and TRBJ2-3; 8 positions match TRBD2. Trimming cost V 6 bases and J 2 bases; bases outside gene matches: 10. The CDR3 totals 15 residues. Germline lookup yields CDR1 SQVTM and CDR2 ANQGSEA. The CDR3 DNA reads TGCAGCGTCGTTTCGGGAGGGCCGACCACAGATACGCAGTATTTT. It translates to CSVVSGGPTTDTQYF.

This clonotype showed up just a few times. The J gene is TRBJ1-1, the V gene TRBV11-2; 9 bases align to TRBD1. CDR1 SGHAT and CDR2 FQNNGV come from the germline V gene. The J segment lost 2 bases and the V segment lost 6 bases, leaving 10 bases of the junction unmatched. This CDR3 region has 16 residues. In DNA form, the CDR3 reads TGTGCCAGCAGTTCGGATCCGGGACAGGGTAACACTGAAGCTTTCTTT. Translation: CASSSDPGQGNTEAFF.

This clonotype occurred a few times. The chain is built from TRBV19 and TRBJ1-1; maybe TRBD1 (5 bases). The CDR3 has 16 residues. CDR1 and CDR2 (germline): LNHDA, SQIVND (reference sequence). The V end was cut by 7 bases, the J end by 1 base, with 19 bases between. The CDR3 sequence is CASKVYWRQTNTEAFF. Here the CDR3 DNA reads TGTGCCAGTAAGGTGTATTGGAGACAGACGAACACTGAAGCTTTCTTT.

V usage is TRBV4-1 and J usage is TRBJ2-5, with D maybe TRBD1 (8 bases). The J call may be in error: the DNA end matches TRBJ2-7 better. CDR3 length equals 18 residues. The germline V gene encodes CDR1 MGHRA and CDR2 YSYEKL. CDR3 protein: CASSPGGGRGDRSYEQYF. Written as DNA, the CDR3 is TGCGCCAGCAGCCCTGGGGGTGGGAGGGGGGACAGGTCCTACGAGCAGTACTTC.

This clonotype has a handful of counts. Compared with germline, one end of the junction differs, possibly owing to a read error. The chain has TRBV5-1 and TRBJ2-5; D call uncertain. CDR3 length: 14 amino acids. Germline V CDR1 and CDR2: SGHRS, YFSETQ. The CDR3, as DNA: TGCGCCAGCAGCTTGGCAGTAAATCAAGAGACCCAGCACTTC. The encoded protein is CASSLAVNQETQHF.

The V call is TRBV7-3, the J call TRBJ2-3; D gene ambiguous. Between the trimmed V and J ends, which lost 2 bases and 5 bases, there was a span of 8 bases. The CDR3 consists of 13 residues. Germline values: CDR1 SGHTA, CDR2 FQGTGA. The CDR3 sequence: CASSLDVGDTQYF. CDR3 sequence (DNA): TGTGCCAGCAGCTTAGACGTCGGAGATACGCAGTATTTT.

The chain couples TRBV29-1 to TRBJ2-5; 10 bases match TRBD2. The J call may be incorrect, as the DNA end agrees better with TRBJ2-1. Germline assignment: CDR1 SQVTM and CDR2 ANQGSEA. The CDR3 is 13 amino acids. The CDR3 bases are TGCAGCGTTGAACTAGCGGGGGCCAATGAGCAGTTCTTC. Protein product: CSVELAGANEQFF.

The rearrangement uses TRBV6-5 and TRBJ2-5, with D possibly being TRBD1 (7 bases). The CDR3 consists of 14 residues. Deletions cut 6 bases from V and 5 bases from J, with 16 bases between. Germline CDR1 reads MNHEY; CDR2 reads SVGAGI. The CDR3 coding sequence is TGTGCCAGCAGGCACAGGGGAGGTCGGGAGACCCAGTACTTC. This encodes CASRHRGGRETQYF.

This clonotype was found a few times. The chain combines TRBV7-6 with TRBJ2-5; D gene ambiguous. The J call may be faulty, since TRBJ2-7 better matches the DNA end. The CDR3 sequence is 13 residues long. Per the germline V gene, CDR1 is SGHVS and CDR2 is FNYEAQ. The CDR3 DNA reads as TGTGCCAGCAGCTTACGGATGGACTACGAGCAGTACTTC. Residues: CASSLRMDYEQYF.

The chain has TRBV28 and TRBJ1-5, with unresolved D. Looked up from germline, CDR1 is MDHEN and CDR2 is SYDVKM. This CDR3 region has 9 residues. Trimming removed 11 bases from V and 7 bases from J, with 6 bases in between. CDR3 sequence reads: CAGGQPQHF. The DNA for the CDR3 is TGTGCCGGCGGGCAGCCCCAGCATTTT.

The chain couples TRBV3-1 to TRBJ2-5, with D perhaps TRBD1 or TRBD2 (5 bases each). In germline, CDR1 is LGHDT, CDR2 YNNKEL (reference sequence). The CDR3 extends over 17 amino acids. The V end was cut by 0 bases, the J end by 5 bases, with 19 bases between. CDR3 nucleotide sequence: TGTGCCAGCAGCCAAGAGGTATTCGGGGCTGGGGTGGAGACCCAGTACTTC. It translates to CASSQEVFGAGVETQYF.

V and J are TRBV12-5 and TRBJ2-1; TRBD1 matches at 8 bases. The assigned J gene may be wrong: the sequence end matches TRBJ2-5 better. There are 15 residues in the CDR3. Germline V gene lookup returns CDR1 LGHNT and CDR2 FRNRAP. CDR3 coding DNA: TGTGCTAGTGTGCGAGACAGGGGTTTTGGCGAGACCCAGTACTTC. It is translated as CASVRDRGFGETQYF.

This clonotype was counted a few times. J is TRBJ2-7 and V is TRBV7-9, with D possibly matching TRBD2 (6 bases). V gave up 5 bases and J gave up 2 bases, with 19 bases separating them. CDR3 length: 16 residues. Germline loops: CDR1 SEHNR, CDR2 FQNEAQ (reference sequence). The CDR3 DNA follows: TGTGCCAGCAGCCCGGGGACTTTTCCAAACCCCTACGAGCAGTACTTC. Protein: CASSPGTFPNPYEQYF.

The rearrangement links TRBV5-1 to TRBJ1-4; D might be TRBD1 (5 bases). The CDR3 totals 14 residues. Germline CDR1 reads SGHRS; CDR2 reads YFSETQ. The germline V and J ends were trimmed by 2 bases and 7 bases, with 12 bases remaining between them. The CDR3 bases are TGCGCCAGCAGCTTAAATGGGGGGAGTGAAAAACTGTTTTTT. Its protein is CASSLNGGSEKLFF. The full variable domain, in which reference TRBV5-1 and TRBJ1-4 provide the parts outside the CDR3, is KAGVTQTPRYLIKTRGQQVTLSCSPISGHRSVSWYQQTPGQGLQFLFEYFSETQRNKGNFPGRFSGRQFSNSRSEMNVSTLELGDSALYLCASSLNGGSEKLFFGSGTQLSVL.

Regarding this clonotype: Germline and junction disagree at one end, which may indicate a read error. This chain joins TRBV5-1 and TRBJ2-3; 7 nucleotides match TRBD2. This CDR3 contains 13 residues. Germline lookup yields CDR1 SGHRS and CDR2 YFSETQ. CDR3 nucleotides: TGCGCCAGCAGCTCGAGTGCTAGCGGCGTCCCAACATTT. Encoded protein: CASSSSASGVPTF.

Only a few counts were recorded for this clonotype. J is TRBJ2-5 and V is TRBV25-1; D not certain. This CDR3 is 15 amino acids long. The V end was cut by 3 bases, the J end by 1 base, with 12 bases between. The germline gives CDR1 MGHDK, CDR2 SYGVNS. The CDR3 region is CASSEVLETQETQYF. In DNA, the CDR3 is TGTGCCAGCAGTGAGGTGTTGGAAACCCAAGAGACCCAGTACTTC.